The 29 T cell receptor beta chains below come from one sample, sequenced in a study of T cells after yellow fever vaccination. Each CDR3 protein is one row after TCRdb ran MiXCR on the 5' RACE reads. The repertoire includes under 400,000 distinct CDR3 sequences, roughly 12% of them detected once, and about 17% sits in the top ten. The source was PBMCs, collected on the day of the first yellow fever vaccination. These receptors all stem from a man aged 18 to 35 who received the YFV17D yellow fever vaccine.

In this sample, this clonotype turned up a few times. The V gene is TRBV19, the J gene TRBJ2-1; 9 nucleotides agree with TRBD2. This CDR3 is 15 amino acids long. Germline V lookup: CDR1 LNHDA, CDR2 SQIVND (reference sequence). Losses at the gene ends were 3 bases for V and 13 bases for J; bases not matched to a gene: 13. Here the CDR3 DNA reads TGTGCCAGTAGTATGGGAAGCGGGGGGCCGTTATCCCAGTTCTTC. As protein: CASSMGSGGPLSQFF.

The rearrangement uses TRBV2 and TRBJ1-5, with D uncertain. Germline V gives CDR1 SNHLY, CDR2 FYNNEI. The V end was cut by 8 bases, the J end by 4 bases, with 12 bases between. CDR3 length: 13 amino acids. The CDR3 is CASRADINQPQHF. The CDR3 bases are TGTGCCAGCCGAGCAGATATAAATCAGCCCCAGCATTTT.

This rearrangement joins TRBV10-3 to TRBJ1-2; no firm D call. V was trimmed by 5 bases and J by 4 bases, leaving 8 bases between them. The germline V gene encodes CDR1 ENHRY and CDR2 SYGVKD. The CDR3 length is 12 residues. The CDR3 reads CAISSSSYGYTF. CDR3 bases: TGTGCCATCAGTTCCTCCAGCTATGGCTACACCTTC.

The rearrangement uses TRBV12-3 or TRBV12-4 and TRBJ1-2; D gene unclear. This CDR3 comprises 14 residues. V lost 6 bases and J 2 bases, leaving 13 bases between the germline ends. CDR3 residues: CASRGWFTNYGYTF. CDR3 coding DNA: TGTGCCAGCAGGGGCTGGTTCACAAACTATGGCTACACCTTC.

In its sample, this clonotype was seen many times. This chain uses TRBV5-1 with TRBJ2-1, with 8 bases matching TRBD1. The V and J ends lost 5 bases and 0 bases, in that order; junction bases with no gene match: 1. From germline, CDR1 is SGHRS and CDR2 YFSETQ. This CDR3 is built from 14 residues. The CDR3 sequence is CASRQGDSYNEQFF. The DNA of the CDR3 is TGCGCCAGCAGACAGGGGGACTCCTACAATGAGCAGTTCTTC.

This clonotype was found a few times. The chain joins TRBV23-1 to TRBJ2-7, with 11 nucleotides matching TRBD2. TRBV23-1 is assigned to the ORF class and has an uncertain function. Trimming took 1 base from V and 6 from J; bases not matched to a gene: 5. The CDR3 runs to 15 residues. The CDR3 DNA reads TGCGCCAGCAGTCAATATAGCGGGGGGGCCGCCGAGCAGTACGTC. It translates to CASSQYSGGAAEQYV.

This clonotype came up many times. CDR3 nucleotide sequence: TGTGCCAGCAGCTTAGGATGGGCAGGCTACGAGCAGTACTTC. Amino acid sequence: CASSLGWAGYEQYF. This chain joins TRBV7-8 and TRBJ2-7; D uncertain. The CDR3 spans 14 residues. Germline lookup yields CDR1 SGHVS and CDR2 FQNEAQ. V was pared by 1 base and J by 3 bases, with 10 bases between.

This clonotype was seen more than once but under ten times. The chain is built from TRBV7-2 and TRBJ1-2; 7 nucleotides line up with TRBD1. Germline lookup yields CDR1 SGHTA and CDR2 FQGNSA. The CDR3 is 15 residues long. The V gene end was trimmed by 4 bases and the J gene end by 4 bases; junction bases not matched to a gene: 9. DNA for the CDR3: TGTGCCAGCAGCTCCGGACAGGCCTTAATCTATGGCTACACCTTC. This sequence encodes CASSSGQALIYGYTF.

This clonotype was found once. The genes are TRBV5-1 and TRBJ1-1; D is perhaps TRBD1 (5 bases). Trimming shortened V by 4 bases and J by 7 bases, and 17 bases separated the two germline ends. The CDR3 has 14 amino acids. Germline CDR1 SGHRS, CDR2 YFSETQ. The CDR3 loop is CASSLGGAAGEAFF. CDR3 DNA: TGCGCCAGCAGCCTCGGTGGGGCGGCAGGTGAAGCTTTCTTT.

This chain connects TRBV5-6 to TRBJ2-6; D perhaps matches TRBD2 (5 bases). Trimming removed 2 bases at V and 1 base at J, with 10 bases between. The CDR3 is made up of 16 amino acids. Germline CDR1 is SGHDT and CDR2 is YYEEEE. Here the CDR3 reads CASSFMSGSGANVLTF. CDR3 sequence (DNA): TGTGCCAGCAGCTTTATGTCGGGGTCTGGGGCCAACGTCCTGACTTTC.

This clonotype was counted only a few times. CDR3: CSARDYETDDGYTF. The DNA for the CDR3 is TGCAGTGCTAGAGATTACGAGACAGATGATGGCTACACCTTC. The chain combines TRBV20-1 with TRBJ1-2; maybe TRBD1 (5 bases). Germline V gene sequence: CDR1 DFQATT, CDR2 SNEGSKA (reference sequence). V dropped 0 bases and J dropped 6 bases, with 14 bases sitting between them. The CDR3 consists of 14 residues.

This clonotype was seen ten or more times. V is TRBV5-1 and J is TRBJ2-3; D call uncertain. The germline V gene encodes CDR1 SGHRS and CDR2 YFSETQ. The CDR3 contains 15 residues. Trimming cost V 0 bases and J 2 bases, with 10 bases left between them. The CDR3, as DNA: TGCGCCAGCAGCTTGGCCGGGTCTCACACAGATACGCAGTATTTT. Its protein product is CASSLAGSHTDTQYF.

The sample holds many counts of this clonotype. The gene calls are TRBV6-2 or TRBV6-3 and TRBJ1-5; tentative D call: TRBD1 (6 bases). V lost 4 bases, J lost 3 bases, and 10 bases lay in between. From germline, CDR1 is MNHEY and CDR2 SVGEGT. The CDR3 spans 14 residues. The CDR3 loop reads CASSSTGYNQPQHF. The CDR3 DNA reads as TGTGCCAGCAGTTCCACAGGGTACAATCAGCCCCAGCATTTT.

This clonotype was counted between two and nine times. The chain is built from TRBV5-4 and TRBJ2-2, with 16 bases fitting TRBD2. Looked up from germline, CDR1 is SGHNT and CDR2 is YYREEE (reference sequence). Losses at the gene ends were 4 bases for V and 6 bases for J; bases not matched to a gene: 9. The CDR3 runs 18 residues. The CDR3 sequence: CASSMGLAGGQGPGELFF. In DNA form, the CDR3 reads TGTGCCAGCAGCATGGGACTAGCGGGGGGGCAGGGGCCCGGGGAGCTGTTTTTT.

This chain joins TRBV12-3 or TRBV12-4 and TRBJ2-1, with 7 bases fitting TRBD1. J was trimmed by 0 bases and V by 7 bases; bases with no gene match: 12. The CDR3 sequence is 17 residues long. This CDR3 is CASNPTGSNSSYNEQFF. The CDR3 bases are TGTGCCAGCAACCCGACAGGGAGCAACAGCTCCTACAATGAGCAGTTCTTC.

The chain joins TRBV20-1 to TRBJ1-2, with D possibly being TRBD1 (5 bases). Looked up from germline, CDR1 is DFQATT and CDR2 is SNEGSKA (reference sequence). Trimming stripped 6 bases from V and 4 bases from J, with 12 bases between. The CDR3 loop spans 12 amino acids. This chain's CDR3 is CSALTESYGYTF. As DNA, the CDR3 is TGCAGTGCCCTGACAGAGAGCTATGGCTACACCTTC.

This clonotype was observed a handful of times. The chain has TRBV7-2 and TRBJ2-5; 12 bases align to TRBD2. After removal of 5 bases from V and 5 bases from J, the junction contained 6 bases not matched to a gene. The CDR3 is 15 amino acids. The germline gives CDR1 SGHTA, CDR2 FQGNSA. CDR3 nucleotide sequence: TGTGCCAGCAGCGCACTAGCGGGGGGAAGGGAGACCCAGTACTTC. As protein: CASSALAGGRETQYF.

This clonotype has more than one count but fewer than ten. The chain is built from TRBV25-1 and TRBJ2-7; the D call may be TRBD1 or TRBD2 (5 bases each). Trimming took off 5 bases at V and 9 bases at J, with 11 bases between the two ends. CDR3 length equals 11 residues. CDR1 is MGHDK and CDR2 is SYGVNS in the germline V gene. Written as DNA, the CDR3 is TGTGCCAGCAGTATGGGGGTATTGCAGTACGTC. The encoded protein is CASSMGVLQYV.

The V and J genes are TRBV2 and TRBJ1-1, with D hard to call. Germline V lookup: CDR1 SNHLY, CDR2 FYNNEI. V lost 4 bases and J 7 bases, leaving 7 bases between the germline ends. CDR3 size: 11 residues. The CDR3 loop is CASSAAVEAFF. The CDR3 DNA follows: TGTGCCAGCAGTGCGGCAGTTGAAGCTTTCTTT.

This clonotype was counted ten times or more. The J gene is TRBJ1-2, the V gene TRBV5-1, with D maybe TRBD1 (6 bases). Between the trimmed V and J ends, which lost 3 bases and 8 bases, there was a span of 14 bases. The CDR3 extends over 13 amino acids. The germline V gene has CDR1 SGHRS and CDR2 YFSETQ. The CDR3 loop is CASSSQGFGGYTF. Written as DNA, the CDR3 is TGCGCCAGCAGCTCACAGGGTTTTGGGGGCTACACCTTC.

In its sample, this clonotype was seen a few times. The CDR3 is CATSRDLGSQETQYF. Here the CDR3 DNA reads TGTGCCACCAGCAGAGATCTGGGCAGCCAAGAGACCCAGTACTTC. J is TRBJ2-5 and V is TRBV15; D ambiguous. The ends were cut back, 0 bases at V and 1 base at J, with 9 bases in the middle. The germline CDR1 and CDR2 sequences are LNHNV and YYDKDF (reference sequence). The CDR3 consists of 15 residues.

This clonotype was detected only a few times. This rearrangement joins TRBV5-1 to TRBJ1-6, with D perhaps TRBD1 (5 bases). The length of the CDR3 is 15 residues. V was shortened by 8 bases and J by 5 bases, with 17 bases between the two germline ends. In germline, CDR1 is SGHRS, CDR2 YFSETQ. This CDR3 reads CARTGRGKDNSPLHF. DNA for the CDR3: TGCGCCAGGACGGGTCGGGGGAAGGATAATTCACCCCTCCACTTT.

The genes are TRBV5-1 and TRBJ1-1, with D possibly being TRBD1 (5 bases). CDR3 size: 14 residues. Germline CDR1 is SGHRS and CDR2 is YFSETQ. The ends were cut back, 4 bases at V and 3 bases at J, with 13 bases in the middle. The CDR3 nucleotides read TGCGCCAGCAGCAATGGGGCCCTGGACACTGAAGCTTTCTTT. This sequence encodes CASSNGALDTEAFF.

Only a few counts were recorded for this clonotype. This chain uses TRBV6-5 with TRBJ1-2; 10 bases are shared with TRBD1. The V gene end was trimmed by 6 bases and the J gene end by 3 bases; junction bases not matched to a gene: 4. The CDR3 is 14 residues long. Germline CDR1 reads MNHEY; CDR2 reads SVGAGI. Here the CDR3 reads CASSPGQGYYGYTF. The CDR3 nucleotides are TGTGCCAGCAGCCCGGGACAGGGGTACTATGGCTACACCTTC.

V and J are TRBV20-1 and TRBJ2-1, with TRBD2 matching 7 bases. J gave up 2 bases and V 3 bases, and 7 bases lay outside the gene matches. The CDR3 length is 15 residues. Germline lookup yields CDR1 DFQATT and CDR2 SNEGSKA (reference sequence). The CDR3: CSARALADPYNEQFF. The CDR3 bases are TGCAGTGCTAGGGCCCTAGCGGATCCCTACAATGAGCAGTTCTTC.

The chain employs TRBV6-2 or TRBV6-3 and TRBJ2-2, with TRBD1 identical over 7 bases. Germline V lookup: CDR1 MNHEY, CDR2 SVGEGT. The CDR3 is made up of 17 amino acids. Trimming took 5 bases from V and 0 from J; bases not matched to a gene: 9. CDR3 sequence (DNA): TGTGCCAGCAGTCACGTACCGACAGGGTCGAACACCGGGGAGCTGTTTTTT. Its protein is CASSHVPTGSNTGELFF.

The gene calls are TRBV7-2 and TRBJ2-3; a weak D match, TRBD1 (5 bases). This CDR3 is 15 amino acids long. V was shortened by 3 bases and J by 2 bases, with 12 bases between the two germline ends. Germline V gene lookup returns CDR1 SGHTA and CDR2 FQGNSA. The CDR3 DNA reads TGTGCCAGCAGCTTGTTAGGGGCCTTCACAGATACGCAGTATTTT. Protein: CASSLLGAFTDTQYF.

J is TRBJ2-3 and V is TRBV5-1; 10 bases match TRBD1. Per the germline V gene, CDR1 is SGHRS and CDR2 is YFSETQ. With 7 bases clipped from V and 3 bases from J, the junction kept 11 bases outside the gene matches. CDR3 length: 16 residues. The CDR3 loop is CASVMMPGQGTDTQYF. DNA for the CDR3: TGCGCCAGCGTGATGATGCCGGGACAGGGGACAGATACGCAGTATTTT.

V is TRBV5-6 and J is TRBJ2-7; no firm D call. The germline V gene has CDR1 SGHDT and CDR2 YYEEEE. Trimming shortened V by 7 bases and J by 3 bases, and 11 bases separated the two germline ends. The CDR3 consists of 12 residues. CDR3 sequence: CASSTLHYEQYF. The CDR3 coding sequence is TGTGCCAGCTCGACACTTCACTACGAGCAGTACTTC.